These 30 T cell receptor beta chains were sequenced from one sample in a study of blood T cell repertoires in COVID-19. Sequencing used immunoSEQ multiplex PCR; TCRdb keeps in-frame clones, though not all of them. The sample gives over 250,000 clones, approximately 90% of which show up once; 6.3% is in the top ten. The sample was peripheral blood. Source of these receptors: a woman aged 45 to 65 with COVID-19, enrolled during active disease.

Notes on this clone: Other nucleotide sequences from this sample produce the same CDR3. The chain recombines TRBV10-3 with TRBJ1-5, with 8 bases aligning to TRBD1. Germline V gene sequence: CDR1 ENHRY, CDR2 SYGVKD. This CDR3 has 14 residues. V shed 4 bases, J shed 4 bases, and the junction held 3 bases outside the gene matches. The CDR3 reads CAISVDRGNQPQHF. For the CDR3, the DNA is TGTGCCATCAGTGTCGACAGGGGTAATCAGCCCCAGCATTTT.

The gene calls are TRBV15 and TRBJ1-5; D is undetermined. Between the trimmed V and J ends, which lost 5 bases and 1 base, there was a span of 9 bases. The CDR3 runs to 14 residues. CDR1 is LNHNV and CDR2 is YYDKDF in the germline V gene (reference sequence). CDR3 in DNA: TGTGCCACCAGCTTTACATTCAGCAATCAGCCCCAGCATTTT. As protein: CATSFTFSNQPQHF.

The chain links TRBV5-4 to TRBJ1-2; TRBD1 might be the D (5 bases). The V end was cut by 1 base, the J end by 4 bases, with 8 bases between. Germline CDR1 and CDR2: SGHNT and YYREEE (reference sequence). The CDR3 extends over 13 amino acids. This CDR3 is CASSLTGIYGYTF. The CDR3 bases are TGTGCCAGCAGCTTGACAGGCATCTATGGCTACACCTTC.

The chain has TRBV7-9 and TRBJ2-7, with 7 bases fitting TRBD1. The V gene end was trimmed by 1 base and the J gene end by 4 bases; junction bases not matched to a gene: 10. Germline V gives CDR1 SEHNR, CDR2 FQNEAQ (reference sequence). The CDR3 contains 16 residues. CDR3 sequence (DNA): TGTGCCAGCAGCTTAGGACCGGGACAGCTTTTATACGAGCAGTACTTC. Protein product: CASSLGPGQLLYEQYF. The full variable domain, its missing parts supplied by reference TRBV7-9 and TRBJ2-7, is DTGVSQNPRHKITKRGQNVTFRCDPISEHNRLYWYRQTLGQGPEFLTYFQNEAQLEKSRLLSDRFSAERPKGSFSTLEIQRTEQGDSAMYLCASSLGPGQLLYEQYFGPGTRLTVT.

The chain uses TRBV4-1 and TRBJ1-2, with 7 bases fitting TRBD1. The CDR3 extends over 14 amino acids. Germline V CDR1 and CDR2: MGHRA, YSYEKL. V trimming: 4 bases; J trimming: 5 bases; junction bases outside the gene matches: 7. CDR3 amino acids: CASSPRDRVYGYTF. CDR3 coding DNA: TGCGCCAGCAGCCCCCGGGACAGAGTTTATGGCTACACCTTC.

The chain carries TRBV10-2 and TRBJ2-1; the match to TRBD2 covers 8 bases. Germline V lookup: CDR1 WSHSY, CDR2 SAAADI. CDR3 length equals 14 residues. Losses at the gene ends were 3 bases for V and 4 bases for J; bases not matched to a gene: 2. Here the CDR3 reads CASSDSGGYNEQFF. As DNA, the CDR3 is TGCGCCAGCAGTGACAGCGGGGGTTACAATGAGCAGTTCTTC.

The chain combines TRBV28 with TRBJ1-4; 8 bases are a match to TRBD1. CDR1 is MDHEN and CDR2 is SYDVKM in the germline V gene. V gave up 6 bases and J gave up 4 bases; unmatched junction bases: 4. The CDR3 consists of 14 residues. The CDR3 DNA is TGTGCCAGCAGAACACAGGGGGTTAATGAAAAACTGTTTTTT. Its translation is CASRTQGVNEKLFF. Supplemented by reference TRBV28 and TRBJ1-4, the full variable domain reads DVKVTQSSRYLVKRTGEKVFLECVQDMDHENMFWYRQDPGLGLRLIYFSYDVKMKEKGDIPEGYSVSREKKERFSLILESASTNQTSMYLCASRTQGVNEKLFFGSGTQLSVL.

The V gene is TRBV15, the J gene TRBJ2-5; TRBD2 matches 7 bases. With V trimmed by 9 bases and J by 0 bases, 4 bases remained unmatched. This CDR3 contains 13 residues. Per germline, CDR1 LNHNV and CDR2 YYDKDF (reference sequence). The CDR3 reads CATSGGYQETQYF. The CDR3 region has the DNA TGTGCCACGTCCGGGGGGTACCAAGAGACCCAGTACTTC.

V and J are TRBV10-1 and TRBJ2-4, with D possibly matching TRBD2 (5 bases). Germline V gene data show CDR1 as WNHNN and CDR2 as SYGVQD (reference sequence). With 6 bases removed from V and 2 bases from J, the gap between germline ends came to 11 bases. The CDR3 has 14 residues. The DNA for the CDR3 is TGCGCCAGCAGCGGGGAGAGGTCCAAAAACATTCAGTACTTC. It is translated as CASSGERSKNIQYF.

The CDR3 DNA reads TGTGCCAGCATATTGGCAGCGGGAGCCCGCACAGATACGCAGTATTTT. Encoded protein: CASILAAGARTDTQYF. This sequence joins TRBV2 and TRBJ2-3, with 8 bases identical to TRBD2. Losses at the gene ends were 7 bases for V and 1 base for J; bases not matched to a gene: 10. This CDR3 contains 16 residues. Germline lookup yields CDR1 SNHLY and CDR2 FYNNEI.

The chain joins TRBV24-1 to TRBJ2-1; TRBD2 might be the D (6 bases). Germline CDR1 is KGHDR and CDR2 is SFDVKD. V shed 3 bases and J shed 9 bases, with 14 bases lying between them. There are 14 residues in the CDR3. The CDR3 nucleotides read TGTGCCACCAGTGATACTTACGACGGGGGTGAGCAGTTCTTC. Translating it yields CATSDTYDGGEQFF.

The V and J genes are TRBV5-5 and TRBJ1-4; TRBD1 matches 7 bases. V trimming: 1 base; J trimming: 4 bases; junction bases outside the gene matches: 7. Germline lookup yields CDR1 SGHKS and CDR2 YYEKEE (reference sequence). The CDR3 runs to 16 residues. The CDR3 DNA is TGTGCCAGCAGCTTGCCCACGGGACAGAGTAATGAAAAACTGTTTTTT. Its protein product is CASSLPTGQSNEKLFF.

The chain employs TRBV11-2 and TRBJ1-1; D remains unclear. CDR1 is SGHAT, CDR2 FQNNGV, per germline. The CDR3 is 12 amino acids. The V end lost 1 base, the J end lost 7 bases, and 7 bases lay between the germline ends. The CDR3 loop reads CASSLAGLEAFF. The CDR3 DNA follows: TGTGCCAGCAGCTTAGCAGGACTTGAAGCTTTCTTT.

J is TRBJ2-7 and V is TRBV3-1 (or the pseudogene TRBV3-2); TRBD2 matches at 12 bases. J was trimmed by 2 bases and V by 0 bases; bases with no gene match: 5. Per germline, CDR1 LGHDT and CDR2 YNNKEL (reference sequence). The CDR3 sequence is 17 residues long. The CDR3 spells CASSQDRLAGETYEQYF. CDR3 in DNA: TGTGCCAGCAGCCAAGACCGACTAGCGGGAGAGACCTACGAGCAGTACTTC.

This clone came up once. Other DNA sequences in this sample translate to the same CDR3. J is TRBJ1-5 and V is TRBV7-2; 9 bases align to TRBD1. Germline assignment: CDR1 SGHTA and CDR2 FQGNSA. Trimming removed 5 bases from V and 1 base from J; junction bases left unmatched: 3. CDR3 length: 15 amino acids. For the CDR3, the DNA is TGTGCCAGCAGCCGCGACAGGGGGAGCAATCAGCCCCAGCATTTT. This sequence encodes CASSRDRGSNQPQHF.

The chain uses TRBV4-2 and TRBJ2-7; 12 bases line up with TRBD2. V was pared by 0 bases and J by 6 bases, with 12 bases of the junction left unmatched. The germline V gene has CDR1 LGHNA and CDR2 YNFKEQ. The CDR3 totals 18 residues. The CDR3 bases are TGTGCCAGCAGCCAAGAATCCGGAGCTAGCGGGAGGGCCGCCGAGCAGTACTTC. As protein: CASSQESGASGRAAEQYF.

The CDR3 loop reads CSVGLAAHSTDTQYF. The DNA of the CDR3 is TGCAGCGTAGGACTAGCGGCCCATAGCACAGATACGCAGTATTTT. V usage is TRBV29-1 and J usage is TRBJ2-3; 10 nucleotides match TRBD2. Losses at the gene ends were 6 bases for V and 0 bases for J; bases not matched to a gene: 6. The germline V gene has CDR1 SQVTM and CDR2 ANQGSEA. The CDR3 is 15 amino acids.

This sequence joins TRBV3-1 (or the pseudogene TRBV3-2) and TRBJ1-5; perhaps TRBD1 as D (5 bases). This CDR3 has 14 residues. Per germline, CDR1 LGHDT and CDR2 YNNKEL (reference sequence). The germline V and J ends were trimmed by 5 bases and 4 bases, with 12 bases remaining between them. The CDR3 region has the DNA TGTGCCAGCAGCTCCGGACACCCGAATCAGCCCCAGCATTTT. Amino acid sequence: CASSSGHPNQPQHF.

This rearrangement joins TRBV13 to TRBJ2-4, with 14 bases aligning to TRBD2. This CDR3 spans 20 amino acids. Germline trimming cut 4 bases from V and 3 bases from J; bases unmatched to any gene: 14. Germline CDR1 PRHDT, CDR2 FYEKMQ (reference sequence). CDR3 DNA: TGTGCCAGCAGCTACCGCACCGGGACTAGCGGGAGTTGGAGCAAAAACATTCAGTACTTC. It encodes CASSYRTGTSGSWSKNIQYF.

The chain has TRBV12-5 and TRBJ1-1; D unclear. The CDR3 runs to 13 residues. Trimming took 6 bases from V and 0 from J, leaving 8 bases between them. CDR1 is LGHNT and CDR2 is FRNRAP in the germline V gene. This CDR3 is CASGPGLNTEAFF. The CDR3 DNA follows: TGTGCTAGTGGACCCGGGTTGAACACTGAAGCTTTCTTT.

This rearrangement joins TRBV5-4 to TRBJ2-7; TRBD2 matches at 8 bases. V was clipped by 4 bases and J by 3 bases; unmatched bases: 12. Germline V gene sequence: CDR1 SGHNT, CDR2 YYREEE (reference sequence). The CDR3 extends over 16 amino acids. The CDR3 region is CASSPTGGTRGYEQYF. The DNA for the CDR3 is TGTGCCAGCAGCCCTACTGGTGGGACTAGGGGCTACGAGCAGTACTTC. Together with reference TRBV5-4 and TRBJ2-7, the CDR3 gives the full variable domain: ETGVTQSPTHLIKTRGQQVTLRCSSQSGHNTVSWYQQALGQGPQFIFQYYREEENGRGNFPPRFSGLQFPNYSSELNVNALELDDSALYLCASSPTGGTRGYEQYFGPGTRLTVT.

Remarks on this clone: At one end, the junction sequence differs from germline, possibly due to a read error. The chain carries TRBV4-1 and TRBJ2-1; the D gene is possibly TRBD1 (6 bases). This CDR3 region has 17 residues. The V gene's germline CDR1 is MGHRA and CDR2 YSYEKL. The CDR3, as DNA: TGCGCCAGCAGCCAAGATCGGGACACGACCCCGCTTGCTGAGGGAGTCTTC. Translation: CASSQDRDTTPLAEGVF.

The V call is TRBV6-5, the J call TRBJ1-2; 8 nucleotides align to TRBD1. Trimming cost V 6 bases and J 0 bases; bases outside gene matches: 0. This CDR3 contains 13 residues. Per germline, CDR1 MNHEY and CDR2 SVGAGI. CDR3 sequence (DNA): TGTGCCAGCAGGGACAGGGCTAACTATGGCTACACCTTC. Residues: CASRDRANYGYTF.

The chain recombines TRBV19 with TRBJ2-7; 14 nucleotides agree with TRBD2. This CDR3 is 16 amino acids long. The germline V gene encodes CDR1 LNHDA and CDR2 SQIVND (reference sequence). Trimming removed 5 bases from V and 2 bases from J; junction bases left unmatched: 5. CDR3 sequence reads: CASSPGLAGGPYEQYF. CDR3 sequence (DNA): TGTGCCAGTAGTCCCGGACTAGCGGGAGGCCCCTACGAGCAGTACTTC.

The chain combines TRBV30 with TRBJ2-7, with 7 bases identical to TRBD1. Losses at the gene ends were 3 bases for V and 2 bases for J; bases not matched to a gene: 7. Germline lookup yields CDR1 GTSNPN and CDR2 SVGIG (reference sequence). This CDR3 has 14 residues. The CDR3 reads CAWRPQGPPYEQYF. The CDR3 DNA reads as TGTGCCTGGAGACCACAGGGGCCCCCCTACGAGCAGTACTTC.

The rearrangement uses TRBV30 and TRBJ1-6; a possible D gene is TRBD1 (6 bases). Deletions cut 3 bases from V and 6 bases from J, with 12 bases between. The CDR3 runs to 14 residues. From germline, CDR1 is GTSNPN and CDR2 SVGIG (reference sequence). The DNA for the CDR3 is TGTGCCTGGAGCGGGGGGGCTAGTAATTCACCCCTCCACTTT. The encoded protein is CAWSGGASNSPLHF.

V is TRBV6-5 and J is TRBJ1-5; D is perhaps TRBD1 (5 bases). Per germline, CDR1 MNHEY and CDR2 SVGAGI. Deletions cut 5 bases from V and 5 bases from J, with 13 bases between. The CDR3 contains 14 residues. CDR3 protein: CASSHDGGYQPQHF. The CDR3 coding sequence is TGTGCCAGCAGTCACGACGGGGGTTATCAGCCCCAGCATTTT.

The J gene is TRBJ1-3, the V gene TRBV3-1 (or the pseudogene TRBV3-2); 7 nucleotides align to TRBD1. CDR3 size: 19 residues. V shed 1 base and J 2 bases; nucleotides not matched to a gene: 14. Per the germline V gene, CDR1 is LGHDT and CDR2 is YNNKEL (reference sequence). The CDR3 DNA sequence: TGTGCCAGCAGCCAAGGGTTTTACGGTACAGGGGACGCTGGAAACACCATATATTTT. Protein: CASSQGFYGTGDAGNTIYF.

The chain has TRBV19 and TRBJ1-5, with 7 nucleotides matching TRBD1. Per the germline V gene, CDR1 is LNHDA and CDR2 is SQIVND (reference sequence). V lost 5 bases to trimming and J lost 0 bases; unmatched junction nucleotides: 10. This CDR3 is 17 amino acids long. The CDR3 here is CASSQSGQFYSNQPQHF. The CDR3 DNA reads as TGTGCCAGTAGTCAATCGGGACAGTTCTATAGCAATCAGCCCCAGCATTTT.

The chain couples TRBV27 to TRBJ2-7, with TRBD1 matching over 7 bases. After removal of 8 bases from V and 11 bases from J, the junction contained 12 bases not matched to a gene. The CDR3 runs 12 residues. From germline, CDR1 is MNHEY and CDR2 SMNVEV (reference sequence). Here the CDR3 reads CASGEDRVSKYF. The CDR3 nucleotides read TGTGCCAGCGGGGAAGACAGGGTTAGTAAGTACTTC.